A selection of T cell receptor beta chains follows, all from one sample in a study of cytomegalovirus exposure and HLA in healthy donors. TCRdb's copy holds only in-frame clones and misses some; the assay was immunoSEQ multiplex PCR. The sample carries over 200,000 clones, roughly 85% recorded once. Input material: PBMCs. The source is a male donor in good health and CMV-seronegative. Both conserved end residues are part of each CDR3. D genes are given only for firm matches. Some rows mark clone size as missing; the rest say once, few, many or name a class of expanded clone.

size	J	D	V	DNA	CDR3
NA	TRBJ2-5	NA	TRBV5-1	TGCGCCAGCAGCTTGGAAGGACAAAAAGGAGAGACCCAGTACTTC	CASSLEGQKGETQYF
NA	TRBJ1-4	TRBD1	TRBV4-1	TGCGCCAGCAGCAAGGGACAGCTCAATGAAAAACTGTTTTTT	CASSKGQLNEKLFF
NA	TRBJ2-5	TRBD2	TRBV7-2	TGTGCCAGCAGCTTAGCACTAGCGGCAGGCCAAGAGACCCAGTACTTC	CASSLALAAGQETQYF
NA	TRBJ2-3	TRBD2	TRBV11-2	TGTGCCAGCAGCTTAGAGGGGACTAGCGGGAGGGCGGGATACACAGATACGCAGTATTTT	CASSLEGTSGRAGYTDTQYF
NA	TRBJ2-5	NA	TRBV9	TGTGCCAGCAGCGTAGACAGGGAGGAGACCCAGTACTTC	CASSVDREETQYF
NA	TRBJ2-7	NA	TRBV29-1	TGCAGCATCCAGGGACAGCCAAGGGGGGTCGAGCAGTACTTC	CSIQGQPRGVEQYF
few	TRBJ2-1	TRBD2	TRBV27	TGTGCCAGCAGTTCAAAGACTAGCGGGAGGCTCTATGAGCAGTTCTTC	CASSSKTSGRLYEQFF
NA	TRBJ1-2	NA	TRBV7-2	TGTGCCAGCAGCCAAGGGGTCAAGGGGCATAGCAACTATGGCTACACCTTC	CASSQGVKGHSNYGYTF
once	TRBJ1-5	NA	TRBV21-1	TGTGCCAGCAGCAAAGGGACAGGGAGGGGGCATCAGCCCCAGCATTTT	CASSKGTGRGHQPQHF
NA	TRBJ1-4	TRBD1	TRBV6-1	TGTGCCAGCATTCCGGACAGGTCAAGTAATGAAAAACTGTTTTTT	CASIPDRSSNEKLFF
NA	TRBJ2-7	NA	TRBV4-1	TGCGCCAGCAGCCCGGCGGGGAGTAGCTCCTACGAGCAGTACTTC	CASSPAGSSSYEQYF
NA	TRBJ1-1	TRBD1	TRBV10-2	TGCGCCAGCAGTAACCCAGGGGGCCCTGAAGCTTTCTTT	CASSNPGGPEAFF
NA	TRBJ1-1	NA	TRBV28	TGTGCCAGCAGTGACAGACTGAACACTGAAGCTTTCTTT	CASSDRLNTEAFF
NA	TRBJ2-2	NA	TRBV28	TGTGCCAGCAGTTTTCTATCCTTTTCAGGGCTGATCGGGGAGCTGTTTTTT	CASSFLSFSGLIGELFF
NA	TRBJ1-5	NA	TRBV5-4	TGTGCCAGCAGCTTGGCCTCGGGGCCCCAGCATTTT	CASSLASGPQHF
NA	TRBJ2-5	TRBD1	TRBV5-1	TGCGCCAGCAGCTTGGACGGGACAGGGGGCGGAGAGACCCAGTACTTC	CASSLDGTGGGETQYF
NA	TRBJ2-7	NA	TRBV27	TGTGCCAGCAGTAGCCGGGACACCCCCTACGAGCAGTACTTC	CASSSRDTPYEQYF
NA	TRBJ2-2	TRBD2	TRBV5-1	TGCGCCAGCAGTTCGCTAGCGGGAGGATCCGGGGAGCTGTTTTTT	CASSSLAGGSGELFF
once	TRBJ2-2	TRBD2	TRBV4-2	TGTGCCAGCAGCCAAGTCTCGGGCGGGGGGAGCACCGGGGAGCTGTTTTTT	CASSQVSGGGSTGELFF
NA	TRBJ2-7	TRBD1	TRBV6-5	TGTGCCAGCAGACCAACCGGGACAGGGTTGTACTTC	CASRPTGTGLYF
NA	TRBJ1-3	NA	TRBV28	TGTGCCAGCCGGGGGGGTATGGCGGGAAACACCATATATTTT	CASRGGMAGNTIYF
NA	TRBJ2-1	TRBD1	TRBV5-6	TGTGCCAGCAGCCCTGAGGGATCGGGACAGGGGAGGAATGAGCAGTTCTTC	CASSPEGSGQGRNEQFF
NA	TRBJ2-7	NA	TRBV11-3	TGTGCCAGCAGCGCCTTCTCCGGGACTTCCCATGGCGACGAGCAGTACTTC	CASSAFSGTSHGDEQYF
NA	TRBJ2-3	TRBD2	TRBV9	TGTGCCAGCAGCGCCGGTCATAGGACTAGCGGGAGTGATACGCAGTATTTT	CASSAGHRTSGSDTQYF
NA	TRBJ1-2	NA	TRBV30	TGTGCCTGGAGTCCAGGGTATGGCTACACCTTC	CAWSPGYGYTF
NA	TRBJ1-5	TRBD1	TRBV28	TGTGCCAGCACCATAAGGACAGGGGTAGGTCAGCCCCAGCATTTT	CASTIRTGVGQPQHF
NA	TRBJ2-7	TRBD2	TRBV7-9	TGTGCCAGCAGCCCCTCTTACGGGAGGGCCGCGTGGCACGAGCAGTACTTC	CASSPSYGRAAWHEQYF